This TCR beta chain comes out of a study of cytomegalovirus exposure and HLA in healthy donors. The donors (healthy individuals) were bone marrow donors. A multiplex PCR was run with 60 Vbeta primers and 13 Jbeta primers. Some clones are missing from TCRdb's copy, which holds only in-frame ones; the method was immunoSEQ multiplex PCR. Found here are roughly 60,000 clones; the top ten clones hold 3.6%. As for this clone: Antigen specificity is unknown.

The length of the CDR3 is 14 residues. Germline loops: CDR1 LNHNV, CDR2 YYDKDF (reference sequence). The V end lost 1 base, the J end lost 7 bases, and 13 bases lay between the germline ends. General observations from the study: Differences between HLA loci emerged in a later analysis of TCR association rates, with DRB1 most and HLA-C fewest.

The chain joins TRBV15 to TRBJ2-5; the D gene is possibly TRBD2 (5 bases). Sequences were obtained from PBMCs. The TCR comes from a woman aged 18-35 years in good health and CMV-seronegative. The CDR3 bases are TGTGCCACCAGCAGAGTAGGAGGTCCGGGGACCCAGTACTTC. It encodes CATSRVGGPGTQYF.